The next 26 T cell receptor beta chains were all read from a single sample in a study of blood T cell repertoires in COVID-19. The table came from immunoSEQ multiplex PCR; TCRdb's copy has only in-frame clones and leaves some out. Here the sample spans around 300,000 clones, roughly 91% being singletons. The sequencing input was peripheral blood. Receptor source: a man aged 45 to 65 with active or convalescent COVID-19.

This clone has just one count. This chain uses TRBV5-1 with TRBJ1-3; 7 nucleotides align to TRBD1. Germline CDR1 SGHRS, CDR2 YFSETQ. The trim removed 2 bases at V and 5 bases at J, leaving 4 bases unmatched. CDR3 length: 14 residues. The CDR3 sequence: CASSFETGRNTIYF. DNA of the CDR3: TGCGCCAGCAGCTTTGAGACAGGGAGAAACACCATATATTTT.

The chain links TRBV12-3 or TRBV12-4 to TRBJ2-5; a possible D gene is TRBD1 (6 bases). The ends were cut back, 6 bases at V and 2 bases at J, with 10 bases in the middle. The CDR3 loop spans 13 amino acids. The DNA for the CDR3 is TGTGCCAGCAGCTTACAGGGTCAAGAGACCCAGTACTTC. It encodes CASSLQGQETQYF.

The CDR3 region has the DNA TGTGCCAGCAGCCTTGGGGACAGGGAGGCGTACTTC. The encoded protein is CASSLGDREAYF. The chain employs TRBV28 and TRBJ2-5, with 9 bases matching TRBD1. There are 12 residues in the CDR3. V shed 6 bases, J shed 13 bases, and the junction held 9 bases outside the gene matches. Germline CDR1 and CDR2: MDHEN and SYDVKM. Full variable domain (missing parts from reference TRBV28 and TRBJ2-5): DVKVTQSSRYLVKRTGEKVFLECVQDMDHENMFWYRQDPGLGLRLIYFSYDVKMKEKGDIPEGYSVSREKKERFSLILESASTNQTSMYLCASSLGDREAYFGPGTRLLVL.

The chain combines TRBV6-5 with TRBJ2-7; tentative D call: TRBD1 (6 bases). Germline V CDR1 and CDR2: MNHEY, SVGAGI. V lost 2 bases and J lost 2, with 13 bases in between. The CDR3 loop spans 15 amino acids. Here the CDR3 reads CASSYDTQGTYEQYF. CDR3 DNA: TGTGCCAGCAGTTACGACACACAGGGAACCTACGAGCAGTACTTC.

This clone was observed once. The chain employs TRBV12-5 and TRBJ2-3; D is ambiguous. Germline CDR1 LGHNT, CDR2 FRNRAP. The V end lost 5 bases, the J end lost 11 bases, and 14 bases lay between the germline ends. This CDR3 has 12 amino acids. The CDR3 nucleotides are TGTGCTAGTGGTGTAGCCGGGTATGGGCAGTATTTT. The encoded protein is CASGVAGYGQYF. The variable domain in full, completed from reference TRBV12-5 and TRBJ2-3, reads DARVTQTPRHKVTEMGQEVTMRCQPILGHNTVFWYRQTMMQGLELLAYFRNRAPLDDSGMPKDRFSAEMPDATLATLKIQPSEPRDSAVYFCASGVAGYGQYFGPGTRLTVL.

This chain uses TRBV6-5 with TRBJ1-5; maybe TRBD1 (6 bases). Trimming cost V 8 bases and J 4 bases, with 12 bases left between them. Germline V gives CDR1 MNHEY, CDR2 SVGAGI. The CDR3 is 13 amino acids. Here the CDR3 reads CASQGHQNQPQHF. The CDR3 nucleotides are TGTGCCAGCCAGGGACACCAGAATCAGCCCCAGCATTTT.

V usage is TRBV11-2 and J usage is TRBJ1-1, with a possible D match to TRBD1 (5 bases). Deletions cut 1 base from V and 5 bases from J, with 11 bases between. The CDR3 runs to 14 residues. Germline V gives CDR1 SGHAT, CDR2 FQNNGV. The CDR3 loop is CASSLVRVRTEAFF. The CDR3 DNA follows: TGTGCCAGCAGCTTAGTCAGGGTTCGAACTGAAGCTTTCTTT. Full variable domain (remainder filled in from reference TRBV11-2 and TRBJ1-1): EAGVAQSPRYKIIEKRQSVAFWCNPISGHATLYWYQQILGQGPKLLIQFQNNGVVDDSQLPKDRFSAERLKGVDSTLKIQPAKLEDSAVYLCASSLVRVRTEAFFGQGTRLTVV.

The chain uses TRBV18 and TRBJ2-1; 7 bases align to TRBD1. The trim removed 6 bases at V and 6 bases at J, leaving 5 bases unmatched. CDR1 and CDR2 from the germline V gene are KGHSH and LQKENI. CDR3 length equals 13 residues. The CDR3 DNA is TGTGCCAGCTCGTCGGGACAGTCCAATGAGCAGTTCTTC. Protein product: CASSSGQSNEQFF.

This sequence joins TRBV19 and TRBJ1-1, with unresolved D. Germline CDR1 and CDR2: LNHDA and SQIVND (reference sequence). V was pared by 5 bases and J by 1 base, with 11 bases between. CDR3 size: 14 residues. In DNA, the CDR3 is TGTGCCAGTAGTCCCTATGAGGCGAACACTGAAGCTTTCTTT. Amino acid sequence: CASSPYEANTEAFF.

The rearrangement uses TRBV6-4 and TRBJ2-3; TRBD1 might be the D (6 bases). Trimming stripped 0 bases from V and 0 bases from J, with 13 bases between. Germline V gene lookup returns CDR1 MRHNA and CDR2 SNTAGT. This CDR3 comprises 17 residues. CDR3: CASSDSDRPSSTDTQYF. CDR3 nucleotide sequence: TGTGCCAGCAGTGACTCGGACAGACCGTCTAGCACAGATACGCAGTATTTT.

The chain uses TRBV10-3 and TRBJ1-2; tentative D call: TRBD1 (5 bases). This CDR3 spans 15 amino acids. Germline CDR1 is ENHRY and CDR2 is SYGVKD. Between the trimmed V and J ends, which lost 3 bases and 8 bases, there was a span of 19 bases. The CDR3 loop reads CAISERTGGGGGYTF. Here the CDR3 DNA reads TGTGCCATCAGTGAAAGGACTGGGGGAGGAGGAGGCTACACCTTC.

This clone was found a few times. The V and J genes are TRBV7-2 and TRBJ2-2; the match to TRBD1 covers 10 bases. There are 16 residues in the CDR3. After removal of 5 bases from V and 7 bases from J, the junction contained 10 bases not matched to a gene. Germline CDR1 and CDR2: SGHTA and FQGNSA. The CDR3 loop is CASSKTGGNNVGELFF. DNA of the CDR3: TGTGCCAGCAGCAAGACAGGGGGCAATAATGTCGGGGAGCTGTTTTTT.

There are a few counts of this clone. The chain couples TRBV29-1 to TRBJ2-7, with D tentatively TRBD1 (6 bases). Trimming removed 3 bases from V and 6 bases from J, with 18 bases in between. The CDR3 is 14 residues long. Germline CDR1 reads SQVTM; CDR2 reads ANQGSEA. The CDR3 nucleotides read TGCAGCGTTGAGATCTCCACAGGGTCTCGCGAGCAGTACTTC. It is translated as CSVEISTGSREQYF.

This clone was recorded only once. Other DNA sequences in this sample translate to the same CDR3. CDR3 sequence reads: CASVRGGRESGELFF. CDR3 nucleotides: TGTGCCAGTGTCCGTGGGGGCCGAGAATCCGGGGAGCTGTTTTTT. The chain carries TRBV19 and TRBJ2-2; a possible D gene is TRBD1 (6 bases). Trimming took 8 bases from V and 6 from J, leaving 19 bases between them. Germline CDR1 is LNHDA and CDR2 is SQIVND (reference sequence). CDR3 length: 15 residues.

This chain links TRBV28 with TRBJ1-6; TRBD1 might be the D (6 bases). V was shortened by 6 bases and J by 10 bases, with 25 bases between the two germline ends. Germline CDR1 MDHEN, CDR2 SYDVKM. This CDR3 contains 17 residues. DNA of the CDR3: TGTGCCAGCAGCTTGCCTCACCTCAGGGGTTCTCGGTCACCCCTCCACTTT. This gives the protein CASSLPHLRGSRSPLHF.

This clone was seen more than once but under ten times. V gene TRBV10-3 combines with J gene TRBJ1-2, with 9 bases that match TRBD1. J was trimmed by 8 bases and V by 6 bases; bases with no gene match: 7. CDR1 and CDR2 (germline): ENHRY, SYGVKD. The CDR3 covers 13 residues. CDR3: CAISDDRGGGYTF. The CDR3 DNA follows: TGTGCCATCAGCGATGACAGGGGGGGCGGCTACACCTTC.

The CDR3 region is CASSFPRGVSETQYF. CDR3 in DNA: TGCGCCAGCAGCTTTCCCAGGGGGGTGTCGGAGACCCAGTACTTC. The chain is built from TRBV5-1 and TRBJ2-5; the D gene is possibly TRBD1 (7 bases). The CDR3 is made up of 15 amino acids. V lost 2 bases and J 5 bases, leaving 16 bases between the germline ends. CDR1 and CDR2 from the germline V gene are SGHRS and YFSETQ.

The genes are TRBV28 and TRBJ1-4; TRBD1 matches at 8 bases. This CDR3 is 15 amino acids long. CDR1 is MDHEN and CDR2 is SYDVKM in the germline V gene. The ends lost 4 bases at V and 7 bases at J; junction bases unmatched: 8. CDR3 region: CASSSIDRGGEKLFF. The CDR3 nucleotides are TGTGCCAGCAGTTCCATTGACAGGGGTGGTGAAAAACTGTTTTTT.

The rearrangement joins TRBV5-1 to TRBJ1-3, with D maybe TRBD1 (5 bases). Germline CDR1 is SGHRS and CDR2 is YFSETQ. V was pared by 2 bases and J by 0 bases, with 12 bases between. The CDR3 loop spans 16 amino acids. DNA of the CDR3: TGCGCCAGCAGCTTACCGGACATCTCCTCTGGAAACACCATATATTTT. Translation: CASSLPDISSGNTIYF.

The chain uses TRBV5-4 and TRBJ1-4; TRBD1 matches 7 bases. V lost 4 bases, J lost 7 bases, and 7 bases stayed unmatched. Germline loops: CDR1 SGHNT, CDR2 YYREEE (reference sequence). The length of the CDR3 is 14 residues. The CDR3: CASSPGQLAEKLFF. CDR3 sequence (DNA): TGTGCCAGCAGCCCGGGACAGTTGGCTGAAAAACTGTTTTTT.

This clone has just one count. In DNA, the CDR3 is TGTGCCAGCAGAAGGTGGCGGACAGGGGATATGAACACTGAAGCTTTCTTT. It encodes CASRRWRTGDMNTEAFF. The chain is built from TRBV28 and TRBJ1-1; 9 nucleotides match TRBD1. This CDR3 has 17 residues. Unmatched junction bases numbered 11, after V lost 6 bases and J lost 0 bases. Germline CDR1 MDHEN, CDR2 SYDVKM. Supplemented by reference TRBV28 and TRBJ1-1, the full variable domain reads DVKVTQSSRYLVKRTGEKVFLECVQDMDHENMFWYRQDPGLGLRLIYFSYDVKMKEKGDIPEGYSVSREKKERFSLILESASTNQTSMYLCASRRWRTGDMNTEAFFGQGTRLTVV.

By frequency in the sample, this clone is medium-sized (0.01 to 0.1%). The J gene is TRBJ1-5, the V gene TRBV7-8, with D possibly TRBD1 on 6 matching bases. V was clipped by 1 base and J by 6 bases, with 13 bases between them. The CDR3 is 15 amino acids. Germline CDR1 is SGHVS and CDR2 is FQNEAQ. The CDR3 sequence is CASSLVQGPSQPQHF. CDR3 nucleotides: TGTGCCAGCAGCTTAGTACAGGGTCCTAGTCAGCCCCAGCATTTT.

V gene TRBV7-8 combines with J gene TRBJ2-7, with 7 bases lining up with TRBD2. J was trimmed by 5 bases and V by 3 bases; bases with no gene match: 16. The CDR3 sequence is 17 residues long. Germline values: CDR1 SGHVS, CDR2 FQNEAQ. CDR3 in DNA: TGTGCCAGCAGCTTCATTTGGGCGGGAGAAGATCTCCACGAGCAGTACTTC. This sequence encodes CASSFIWAGEDLHEQYF.

The chain recombines TRBV5-1 with TRBJ2-3, with D maybe TRBD1 (6 bases). V was clipped by 2 bases and J by 1 base, with 20 bases between them. This CDR3 has 18 residues. The germline V gene encodes CDR1 SGHRS and CDR2 YFSETQ. CDR3 sequence (DNA): TGCGCCAGCAGCTTTCCTCGACAGGCCCCTATGGGCACAGATACGCAGTATTTT. Encoded protein: CASSFPRQAPMGTDTQYF.

The chain employs TRBV2 and TRBJ2-1, with a tentative D call TRBD2 (5 bases). This CDR3 contains 13 residues. The V end was cut by 6 bases, the J end by 4 bases, with 10 bases between. The germline gives CDR1 SNHLY, CDR2 FYNNEI. This CDR3 is CASRPTSYNEQFF. CDR3 coding DNA: TGTGCCAGCAGACCCACTAGTTACAATGAGCAGTTCTTC. Drawing the rest from reference TRBV2 and TRBJ2-1, the complete variable domain is EPEVTQTPSHQVTQMGQEVILRCVPISNHLYFYWYRQILGQKVEFLVSFYNNEISEKSEIFDDQFSVERPDGSNFTLKIRSTKLEDSAMYFCASRPTSYNEQFFGPGTRLTVL.

The genes are TRBV9 and TRBJ1-2, with 7 bases aligning to TRBD1. The CDR3 consists of 13 residues. The V segment lost 0 bases and the J segment 6 bases; nucleotides outside the gene matches: 2. Germline-derived CDR1 and CDR2 are SGDLS and YYNGEE. CDR3 nucleotide sequence: TGTGCCAGCAGCGTAGACAGGGGACATGGCTACACCTTC. This translates into CASSVDRGHGYTF.